The present TCR beta chain was sequenced within a study of Graves' ophthalmopathy and Graves' hyperthyroidism. Overall study results and limits: Ophthalmopathy and stable hyperthyroidism were discriminated by a 13-signature model, with roughly 86% sensitivity and approximately 81% specificity.

Using RNA transcripts, the TCR beta CDR3 regions were amplified. A first-round RT-PCR used HTBI primers, followed by a second-round multiplex PCR. A single record per CDR3 protein comes from TCRdb applying MiXCR to the multiplex PCR reads. This table has 650,000 to 900,000 distinct CDR3 sequences, 40% appearing once. Certain patients were not enrolled. These were patients with other autoimmune diseases, uncontrolled infections, pregnancy or lactation. The germline CDR1 and CDR2 sequences are SGHRS and YFSETQ. The junction had 12 bases not matched to a gene; V was cut back by 4 bases and J by 2 bases. The CDR3 runs to 19 residues. As for this clonotype: Its antigen is unknown.

The V call is TRBV5-1, the J call TRBJ2-7; 16 nucleotides align to TRBD2. Sequenced: peripheral blood. The TCR comes from an adult man with Graves' ophthalmopathy. CDR3 residues: CASSPEGLAGGPRTYEQYF. Here the CDR3 DNA reads TGCGCCAGCAGCCCGGAGGGACTAGCGGGAGGGCCTCGAACCTACGAGCAGTACTTC. The full variable domain, rest sourced from reference TRBV5-1 and TRBJ2-7, is KAGVTQTPRYLIKTRGQQVTLSCSPISGHRSVSWYQQTPGQGLQFLFEYFSETQRNKGNFPGRFSGRQFSNSRSEMNVSTLELGDSALYLCASSPEGLAGGPRTYEQYFGPGTRLTVT.